A single sample gave rise to the 13 T cell receptor beta chains below, sequenced in a study of cytomegalovirus exposure and HLA in healthy donors. Amplification used 60 Vbeta primers and 13 Jbeta primers. Here immunoSEQ multiplex PCR was the method, and the copy in TCRdb shows in-frame clones only, minus some. Found here are some 65,000 clones, 78% of them singletons; the top ten hold 3%. The specimen was PBMCs. These receptors were taken from a girl aged 5 to 17 in good health and CMV-seropositive.

This clone was found a few times. This sequence joins TRBV6-4 and TRBJ2-1; D might be TRBD2 (6 bases). The V gene's germline CDR1 is MRHNA and CDR2 SNTAGT. CDR3 length: 16 amino acids. The V end lost 2 bases, the J end lost 9 bases, and 20 bases lay between the germline ends. This chain's CDR3 is CASSDLAGRGGGEQFF. CDR3 in DNA: TGTGCCAGCAGTGACCTGGCTGGACGGGGAGGTGGTGAGCAGTTCTTC.

This chain uses TRBV30 with TRBJ1-1, with a weak D call TRBD1 (5 bases). The ends were cut back, 4 bases at V and 2 bases at J, with 17 bases in the middle. Germline V gene data show CDR1 as GTSNPN and CDR2 as SVGIG (reference sequence). There are 15 residues in the CDR3. CDR3 bases: TGTGCCTGGAACCCACAGGAGGGAGGAAACACTGAAGCTTTCTTT. Residues: CAWNPQEGGNTEAFF.

The chain joins TRBV2 to TRBJ1-5; TRBD1 might be the D (6 bases). CDR1 and CDR2 from the germline V gene are SNHLY and FYNNEI. V was cut by 7 bases and J by 6 bases, with 22 bases left in between. This CDR3 is 16 amino acids long. Here the CDR3 DNA reads TGTGCCAGCACCGAAATCGAAACAGGGTACGCTCAGCCCCAGCATTTT. It translates to CASTEIETGYAQPQHF.

The J gene is TRBJ1-5, the V gene TRBV2; D might be TRBD1 (5 bases). V was trimmed by 6 bases and J by 9 bases, leaving 15 bases between them. CDR1 is SNHLY, CDR2 FYNNEI, per germline. The length of the CDR3 is 13 residues. The CDR3 region is CASSVTGDVPQHF. The CDR3 coding sequence is TGTGCCAGCAGCGTTACAGGTGACGTGCCCCAGCATTTT.

J is TRBJ2-7 and V is TRBV15; 7 bases map to TRBD1. The CDR3 is made up of 18 amino acids. J gave up 2 bases and V 0 bases, and 13 bases lay outside the gene matches. Germline V CDR1 and CDR2: LNHNV, YYDKDF (reference sequence). The CDR3 is CATSREYSGQLLPYEQYF. The DNA of the CDR3 is TGTGCCACCAGCAGAGAATACTCGGGACAGCTACTCCCCTACGAGCAGTACTTC.

This chain's CDR3 is CASSPTGVLENQPQHF. In DNA, the CDR3 is TGTGCCAGCTCACCGACAGGGGTTCTGGAAAATCAGCCCCAGCATTTT. V gene TRBV18 combines with J gene TRBJ1-5, with 8 bases fitting TRBD1. The length of the CDR3 is 16 residues. CDR1 and CDR2 (germline): KGHSH, LQKENI. With V trimmed by 3 bases and J by 4 bases, 8 bases remained unmatched.

V gene TRBV4-1 combines with J gene TRBJ2-7; the D is unclear. Between the trimmed V and J ends, which lost 4 bases and 0 bases, there was a span of 22 bases. The CDR3 spans 18 residues. Germline V lookup: CDR1 MGHRA, CDR2 YSYEKL. The CDR3 region is CASSPKVGVGTFSYEQYF. The CDR3 nucleotides read TGCGCCAGCAGCCCCAAGGTGGGCGTAGGAACATTCTCCTACGAGCAGTACTTC.

V gene TRBV28 combines with J gene TRBJ1-6; D ambiguous. The V gene's germline CDR1 is MDHEN and CDR2 SYDVKM. V was clipped by 5 bases and J by 0 bases, with 17 bases between them. The length of the CDR3 is 18 residues. The CDR3 loop is CASSLTGILSSYNSPLHF. The CDR3, as DNA: TGTGCCAGCAGTCTCACCGGGATTCTGAGCTCCTATAATTCACCCCTCCACTTT.

V usage is TRBV6-6 and J usage is TRBJ2-2, with TRBD1 identical over 9 bases. The CDR3 runs 16 residues. Trimming removed 2 bases from V and 4 bases from J; junction bases left unmatched: 5. The V gene's germline CDR1 is MNHNY and CDR2 SVGAGI (reference sequence). The CDR3 DNA is TGTGCCAGCAGTTACCCCGGACAGGGGAGCACCGGGGAGCTGTTTTTT. This encodes CASSYPGQGSTGELFF.

The V call is TRBV2, the J call TRBJ2-7, with 8 bases lining up with TRBD1. J was trimmed by 0 bases and V by 1 base; bases with no gene match: 5. The CDR3 extends over 16 amino acids. Germline V gives CDR1 SNHLY, CDR2 FYNNEI. In nucleotides, the CDR3 is TGTGCCAGCAGTGAAGTGGGACAGGAAAGCTCCTACGAGCAGTACTTC. Its translation: CASSEVGQESSYEQYF.

This chain connects TRBV7-8 to TRBJ1-5, with no clear D. The CDR3 sequence is 13 residues long. Trimming removed 1 base from V and 7 bases from J, with 8 bases in between. The germline gives CDR1 SGHVS, CDR2 FQNEAQ. CDR3 coding DNA: TGTGCCAGCAGCTTAGAACAGCCCCAGCCCCAGCATTTT. Residues: CASSLEQPQPQHF.

This chain links TRBV7-2 with TRBJ1-5; D is ambiguous. The CDR3 is 13 residues long. V was trimmed by 4 bases and J by 1 base, leaving 5 bases between them. The germline V gene encodes CDR1 SGHTA and CDR2 FQGNSA. The CDR3 protein is CASSSQSNQPQHF. The CDR3 nucleotides read TGTGCCAGCAGCTCTCAGAGCAATCAGCCCCAGCATTTT. The whole variable domain, filled in from reference TRBV7-2 and TRBJ1-5, reads GAGVSQSPSNKVTEKGKDVELRCDPISGHTALYWYRQSLGQGLEFLIYFQGNSAPDKSGLPSDRFSAERTGGSVSTLTIQRTQQEDSAVYLCASSSQSNQPQHFGDGTRLSIL.

The J gene is TRBJ2-7, the V gene TRBV7-2, with D possibly matching TRBD1 (6 bases). The length of the CDR3 is 15 residues. The ends were cut back, 5 bases at V and 6 bases at J, with 20 bases in the middle. Germline V gene data show CDR1 as SGHTA and CDR2 as FQGNSA. The CDR3 DNA reads TGTGCCAGCAGCCCCCTACTAGGGGGATCTCTCGAGCAGTACTTC. Translated, it gives CASSPLLGGSLEQYF.